The rows below give T cell receptor beta chains drawn from one sample of a study of blood T cell repertoires in COVID-19. Profiling relied on immunoSEQ multiplex PCR, and the TCRdb table lists in-frame clones only, not all of them. The data contain 200,000 to 300,000 clones, approximately 83% of them singletons. Sequenced sample: peripheral blood. These receptor sequences come from a man older than 75 with acute or convalescent COVID-19. Both conserved end residues are part of each CDR3. D genes are given only for firm matches. Only some rows state a clone size, as once, few, many or a class for expanded clones.

clone_size	v_call	d_call	j_call	cdr3_aa	cdr3_nt
-	TRBV30	TRBD1	TRBJ2-2	CAHDREFYSGELFF	TGTGCCCACGACAGGGAATTCTACTCCGGGGAGCTGTTTTTT
few	TRBV5-1	TRBD2	TRBJ2-1	CASSTTSGSYNEQFF	TGCGCCAGCAGCACGACTAGCGGGTCCTACAATGAGCAGTTCTTC
-	TRBV7-2	-	TRBJ2-3	CASSSGPGGRDTQYF	TGTGCCAGCAGCTCGGGACCCGGAGGGCGAGATACGCAGTATTTT
few	TRBV24-1	-	TRBJ1-6	CATSGSGEPPSKFGTLHF	TGTGCCACCAGTGGGTCGGGGGAACCTCCCAGCAAATTCGGTACCCTCCACTTT
-	TRBV18	TRBD1	TRBJ1-1	CASSPQGASGNTEAFF	TGTGCCAGCTCACCTCAGGGGGCGTCGGGGAACACTGAAGCTTTCTTT
-	TRBV29-1	TRBD1	TRBJ2-3	CSAGQGAGDTQYF	TGCAGCGCCGGACAGGGGGCGGGAGATACGCAGTATTTT
-	TRBV24-1	TRBD1	TRBJ1-5	CATSDSGTGDYSNQPQHF	TGTGCCACCAGTGATTCAGGGACAGGGGATTATAGCAATCAGCCCCAGCATTTT
-	TRBV11-2	-	TRBJ1-6	CASSPGGPLHF	TGTGCCAGCAGCCCCGGGGGGCCCCTCCACTTT
-	TRBV9	TRBD2	TRBJ2-3	CASSVEASGRGDTQYF	TGTGCCAGCAGCGTAGAGGCCAGCGGGAGGGGGGATACGCAGTATTTT
-	TRBV24-1	TRBD1	TRBJ1-5	CATSDTPGQGANQPQHF	TGTGCCACCAGTGATACGCCGGGACAGGGGGCAAATCAGCCCCAGCATTTT
-	TRBV6-6	-	TRBJ1-2	CASSYPGIYGYTF	TGTGCCAGCAGTTACCCAGGGATATATGGCTACACCTTC
-	TRBV6-5	-	TRBJ1-2	CASSLTPGFGYTF	TGTGCCAGCAGTTTAACCCCAGGGTTTGGCTACACCTTC
-	TRBV29-1	-	TRBJ1-2	CSADRANYGYTF	TGCAGCGCCGATAGAGCTAACTATGGCTACACCTTC
-	TRBV3-1/TRBV3-2	TRBD1	TRBJ2-1	CASSQSVVWSDRAEDGVQFF	TGTGCCAGCAGCCAATCTGTCGTATGGAGCGACAGGGCGGAGGACGGGGTGCAGTTCTTC
-	TRBV14	TRBD1	TRBJ1-3	CASSQMTGGRNTIYF	TGTGCCAGCAGCCAGATGACAGGGGGAAGAAACACCATATATTTT
-	TRBV27	-	TRBJ2-3	CASRSTGFSVRADTQYF	TGTGCCAGCAGATCTACAGGGTTTTCGGTCCGCGCAGATACGCAGTATTTT
-	TRBV19	-	TRBJ1-2	CASSIEAGNYGYTF	TGTGCCAGTAGTATAGAGGCAGGGAACTATGGCTACACCTTC
-	TRBV6-5	TRBD1	TRBJ1-1	CASSSPGQPMNTEAFF	TGTGCCAGCAGTTCGCCGGGACAGCCCATGAACACTGAAGCTTTCTTT
-	TRBV5-1	TRBD1	TRBJ2-1	CASSLGTGHSYNEQFF	TGCGCCAGCAGCCTCGGGACAGGCCACTCCTACAATGAGCAGTTCTTC
-	TRBV5-1	TRBD1	TRBJ2-7	CASSSDPTGEYSYEQYF	TGCGCCAGCAGCTCAGACCCAACAGGGGAGTACTCCTACGAGCAGTACTTC
-	TRBV5-1	-	TRBJ2-7	CASSLEAGTRYEQYF	TGCGCCAGCAGCTTGGAGGCGGGGACTCGGTACGAGCAGTACTTC
once	TRBV5-1	-	TRBJ1-3	CASSLDRGNTIYF	TGCGCCAGCAGCTTGGACAGGGGAAACACCATATATTTT
-	TRBV18	TRBD1	TRBJ1-2	CASSPGQGTDYGYTF	TGTGCCAGCTCGCCCGGACAGGGGACAGACTATGGCTACACCTTC
-	TRBV27	-	TRBJ2-7	CASSPGTLGYEQYF	TGTGCCAGCAGTCCGGGGACTTTGGGGTACGAGCAGTACTTC
once	TRBV29-1	TRBD1	TRBJ1-1	CSAGTGRRTEAFF	TGCAGCGCCGGGACAGGGAGACGCACTGAAGCTTTCTTT
-	TRBV2	TRBD1	TRBJ2-7	CASTERDRGYEQYF	TGTGCCAGCACCGAACGGGACAGGGGCTACGAGCAGTACTTC
-	TRBV7-9	TRBD1	TRBJ2-7	CASSLGQGPQGKYF	TGTGCCAGCAGCCTGGGACAGGGGCCGCAGGGGAAGTACTTC
-	TRBV25-1	-	TRBJ1-4	CASSVATNEKLFF	TGTGCCAGCAGTGTCGCAACTAATGAAAAACTGTTTTTT
once	TRBV15	-	TRBJ1-5	CATRSRRGFFQPQHF	TGTGCCACCAGGAGTCGCCGGGGGTTCTTTCAGCCCCAGCATTTT
-	TRBV5-1	-	TRBJ2-3	CASSLGRGAGTDTQYF	TGCGCCAGCAGCTTGGGGAGGGGCGCGGGCACAGATACGCAGTATTTT
-	TRBV2	TRBD1	TRBJ1-3	CASSGNRGRASGNTIYF	TGTGCCAGCAGTGGAAACAGGGGGCGCGCCTCTGGAAACACCATATATTTT
-	TRBV5-4	TRBD1	TRBJ2-1	CASSGDRGLSSGRMDEQFF	TGTGCCAGCAGCGGGGACAGGGGGCTTTCCAGCGGGAGGATGGATGAGCAGTTCTTC
-	TRBV7-2	-	TRBJ1-2	CASSLSPRRGYTF	TGTGCCAGCAGCCTCAGTCCGCGGAGGGGCTACACCTTC
-	TRBV27	TRBD1	TRBJ2-7	CASSGTGTGEDEQYF	TGTGCCAGCAGTGGTACCGGGACAGGGGAGGACGAGCAGTACTTC
-	TRBV7-3	TRBD2	TRBJ2-1	CASSPRLAGITEQFF	TGTGCCAGCAGCCCCCGACTAGCGGGAATTACTGAGCAGTTCTTC
many	TRBV10-3	TRBD1	TRBJ2-7	CATRGLYEQYF	TGTGCCACCAGGGGGCTCTACGAGCAGTACTTC
few	TRBV5-1	TRBD1	TRBJ2-7	CASSLIGDREYEQYF	TGCGCCAGCAGCTTGATAGGGGACAGGGAGTACGAGCAGTACTTC
-	TRBV2	-	TRBJ1-1	CASRPDSLNTEAFF	TGTGCCAGCAGACCCGACAGTCTGAACACTGAAGCTTTCTTT
-	TRBV2	-	TRBJ2-1	CASSDTYNEQFF	TGTGCCAGCAGTGACACCTACAATGAGCAGTTCTTC
-	TRBV7-9	-	TRBJ2-6	CASSSLGAGANVLTF	TGTGCCAGCAGCTCCCTAGGGGCTGGGGCCAACGTCCTGACTTTC
-	TRBV5-8	TRBD1	TRBJ2-1	CASSSHRGQGANEQFF	TGTGCCAGCAGCTCGCACCGGGGACAGGGGGCAAATGAGCAGTTCTTC
-	TRBV15	-	TRBJ2-7	CATSRVLQGPHEQYF	TGTGCCACCAGCAGAGTCTTACAGGGTCCCCACGAGCAGTACTTC
-	TRBV9	-	TRBJ2-1	CASSVAVNNEQFF	TGTGCCAGCAGCGTAGCGGTGAACAATGAGCAGTTCTTC
-	TRBV3-1/TRBV3-2	-	TRBJ1-1	CASSQDLVGGAEAFF	TGTGCCAGCAGCCAAGATCTTGTAGGGGGAGCTGAAGCTTTCTTT
-	TRBV4-2	-	TRBJ2-7	CASSQGQGYYEQYF	TGTGCCAGCAGCCAAGGGCAGGGTTATTACGAGCAGTACTTC